The next 26 T cell receptor beta chains were all read from a single sample in a study of graft-versus-host responses after intestinal transplantation. Clones were sequenced by immunoSEQ multiplex PCR, and TCRdb holds only the in-frame ones, with some missing. The sample has some 11,000 clones; around 82% are singletons. Here the sequenced sample was PBMCs, taken just under 130 days after transplant. Every receptor here comes from a human patient who received an intestinal transplant, so some T cells may come from the graft donor.

V is TRBV9 and J is TRBJ1-1, with D hard to call. Trimming stripped 4 bases from V and 1 base from J, with 11 bases between. Per the germline V gene, CDR1 is SGDLS and CDR2 is YYNGEE. The CDR3 totals 14 residues. As DNA, the CDR3 is TGTGCCAGCAGCTCCTCGACAACGAACACTGAAGCTTTCTTT. The encoded protein is CASSSSTTNTEAFF.

In this sample, this clone turned up a few times. The V call is TRBV19, the J call TRBJ2-1; D is tentatively TRBD1 or TRBD2 (5 bases each). CDR3 length: 14 residues. Looked up from germline, CDR1 is LNHDA and CDR2 is SQIVND (reference sequence). V shed 4 bases and J shed 0 bases, with 7 bases lying between them. CDR3 in DNA: TGTGCCAGTAGTAAGGGGAGCTCCTACAATGAGCAGTTCTTC. Amino acid sequence: CASSKGSSYNEQFF.

Here the CDR3 DNA reads TGTGCCAGCGGGACCAGCGGGGGTATCGATGAGCAGTTCTTC. It encodes CASGTSGGIDEQFF. The rearrangement links TRBV6-1 to TRBJ2-1; 8 bases fit TRBD2. The CDR3 has 14 residues. The germline gives CDR1 MNHNS, CDR2 SASEGT. Losses at the gene ends were 8 bases for V and 8 bases for J; bases not matched to a gene: 11.

This clone showed up just a few times. The chain recombines TRBV7-3 with TRBJ2-1; TRBD2 matches 13 bases. This CDR3 spans 20 amino acids. J lost 4 bases, V lost 5 bases, and 17 bases had no gene match. Germline CDR1 and CDR2: SGHTA and FQGTGA. In DNA form, the CDR3 reads TGTGCCAGCAGCCCACAAGGGGGACTAGCGGGGTCTATACCTTACAATGAGCAGTTCTTC. It specifies CASSPQGGLAGSIPYNEQFF.

This sequence joins TRBV19 and TRBJ2-7, with TRBD2 matching 11 bases. V dropped 8 bases and J dropped 2; count of bases not matched to a gene: 5. This CDR3 has 14 residues. Germline V gene data show CDR1 as LNHDA and CDR2 as SQIVND (reference sequence). The CDR3 sequence is CASSTSGTAYEQYF. DNA for the CDR3: TGTGCCAGTTCGACTAGCGGGACGGCCTACGAGCAGTACTTC.

The rearrangement uses TRBV6-4 and TRBJ2-3; 7 positions agree with TRBD1. V lost 6 bases to trimming and J lost 4 bases; unmatched junction nucleotides: 7. CDR1 is MRHNA and CDR2 is SNTAGT in the germline V gene. The CDR3 contains 14 residues. Here the CDR3 DNA reads TGTGCCAGCAGCCCCGGGACAGAAGCAGATACGCAGTATTTT. Protein sequence: CASSPGTEADTQYF.

The chain carries TRBV7-3 and TRBJ1-1; D unclear. The CDR3 contains 12 residues. Germline V lookup: CDR1 SGHTA, CDR2 FQGTGA. V was cut by 5 bases and J by 10 bases, with 14 bases left in between. The CDR3 reads CASSPAAGGAFF. DNA of the CDR3: TGTGCCAGCAGCCCCGCGGCCGGAGGAGCTTTCTTT. Supplemented by reference TRBV7-3 and TRBJ1-1, the full variable domain reads GAGVSQTPSNKVTEKGKYVELRCDPISGHTALYWYRQSLGQGPEFLIYFQGTGAADDSGLPNDRFFAVRPEGSVSTLKIQRTERGDSAVYLCASSPAAGGAFFGQGTRLTVV.

V is TRBV9 and J is TRBJ1-6, with unresolved D. Trimming took 0 bases from V and 5 from J, leaving 6 bases between them. The germline V gene has CDR1 SGDLS and CDR2 YYNGEE. This CDR3 is built from 14 residues. Here the CDR3 DNA reads TGTGCCAGCAGCGTAGGCATGAATAATTCACCCCTCCACTTT. The encoded protein is CASSVGMNNSPLHF.

The chain links TRBV18 to TRBJ1-1; D remains unclear. Germline-derived CDR1 and CDR2 are KGHSH and LQKENI. The CDR3 has 13 amino acids. V was trimmed by 2 bases and J by 2 bases, leaving 6 bases between them. CDR3 sequence: CASSPAENTEAFF. The DNA for the CDR3 is TGTGCCAGCTCACCAGCAGAAAACACTGAAGCTTTCTTT.

The gene calls are TRBV28 and TRBJ2-1; D possibly corresponds to TRBD2 (6 bases). The CDR3 extends over 16 amino acids. Trimming stripped 2 bases from V and 4 bases from J, with 15 bases between. Germline CDR1 reads MDHEN; CDR2 reads SYDVKM. The CDR3: CASSLGGSRHYNEQFF. DNA of the CDR3: TGTGCCAGCAGTTTAGGGGGGAGCCGTCATTACAATGAGCAGTTCTTC.

The CDR3 here is CASSLPGLGYNEQFF. DNA of the CDR3: TGTGCCAGTAGTTTACCGGGACTAGGGTACAATGAGCAGTTCTTC. V is TRBV19 and J is TRBJ2-1; 8 positions agree with TRBD2. V was clipped by 5 bases and J by 4 bases; unmatched bases: 7. The CDR3 loop spans 15 amino acids. CDR1 is LNHDA, CDR2 SQIVND, per germline (reference sequence).

The rearrangement links TRBV5-1 to TRBJ1-6; D call uncertain. The V and J ends lost 4 bases and 3 bases respectively, with 5 bases between them. This CDR3 spans 13 amino acids. CDR1 and CDR2 from the germline V gene are SGHRS and YFSETQ. CDR3 sequence reads: CASSPDYNSPLHF. The CDR3 region has the DNA TGCGCCAGCAGCCCGGACTATAATTCACCCCTCCACTTT.

This chain uses TRBV11-3 with TRBJ2-2; 10 bases are a match to TRBD2. This CDR3 is 15 amino acids long. CDR1 is SGHNT and CDR2 is YENEEA in the germline V gene. V lost 3 bases, J lost 4 bases, and 2 bases stayed unmatched. In DNA, the CDR3 is TGTGCCAGCAGCTTGGGACTAGCGACCACCGGGGAGCTGTTTTTT. Encoded protein: CASSLGLATTGELFF.

The chain has TRBV13 and TRBJ2-7, with a weak D call TRBD1 (7 bases). Germline CDR1 reads PRHDT; CDR2 reads FYEKMQ (reference sequence). The CDR3 runs 16 residues. The V gene lost 2 bases and the J gene lost 3 bases, with 17 bases spanning the gap. The CDR3 is CASSLYGGTENYEQYF. For the CDR3, the DNA is TGTGCCAGCAGCTTATATGGGGGGACAGAGAACTACGAGCAGTACTTC.

This rearrangement joins TRBV10-2 to TRBJ2-1; the match to TRBD2 covers 7 bases. V trimming: 3 bases; J trimming: 9 bases; junction bases outside the gene matches: 11. Germline V CDR1 and CDR2: WSHSY, SAAADI. The CDR3 consists of 15 residues. This CDR3 reads CASSDRQRGQSEQFF. The DNA of the CDR3 is TGCGCCAGCAGTGATCGGCAGCGGGGCCAGAGTGAGCAGTTCTTC.

The chain carries TRBV6-9 and TRBJ2-6, with 7 nucleotides matching TRBD1. J lost 0 bases, V lost 7 bases, and 0 bases had no gene match. Germline CDR1 MNHGY, CDR2 SVAAGI. The CDR3 has 14 amino acids. CDR3 loop: CASTGGSGANVLTF. CDR3 coding DNA: TGTGCCAGCACAGGGGGCTCTGGGGCCAACGTCCTGACTTTC.

V is TRBV5-1 and J is TRBJ2-1; 15 bases align to TRBD2. Germline V gene lookup returns CDR1 SGHRS and CDR2 YFSETQ. Trimming removed 4 bases from V and 7 bases from J; junction bases left unmatched: 12. This CDR3 spans 18 amino acids. The CDR3 loop reads CASSPKGLAGGWGNEQFF. The CDR3 DNA sequence: TGCGCCAGCAGCCCGAAGGGACTAGCGGGAGGTTGGGGGAATGAGCAGTTCTTC.

The chain links TRBV19 to TRBJ1-1, with TRBD1 matching over 8 bases. CDR1 and CDR2 from the germline V gene are LNHDA and SQIVND (reference sequence). After removal of 5 bases from V and 5 bases from J, the junction contained 10 bases not matched to a gene. This CDR3 is built from 15 residues. CDR3 in DNA: TGTGCCAGTAGTTGGTCATCAGGGGGCGAGACTGAAGCTTTCTTT. It yields the protein CASSWSSGGETEAFF.

This clone was counted once. CDR3 region: CASSRGGKAQHF. CDR3 bases: TGTGCCAGCAGTCGCGGGGGGAAGGCCCAGCATTTT. The V and J genes are TRBV6-5 and TRBJ1-5, with a weak D call TRBD1 (5 bases). CDR3 length equals 12 residues. V lost 5 bases, J lost 11 bases, and 13 bases lay in between. Germline V lookup: CDR1 MNHEY, CDR2 SVGAGI.

The chain couples TRBV18 to TRBJ2-3; 8 bases align to TRBD1. The CDR3 has 16 amino acids. Germline trimming cut 0 bases from V and 3 bases from J; bases unmatched to any gene: 5. The germline V gene has CDR1 KGHSH and CDR2 LQKENI. The CDR3 DNA sequence: TGTGCCAGCTCACCACCCAGGGGGCGGAGGACAGATACGCAGTATTTT. Translation gives CASSPPRGRRTDTQYF.

The chain links TRBV5-1 to TRBJ2-1; 9 nucleotides line up with TRBD1. Per the germline V gene, CDR1 is SGHRS and CDR2 is YFSETQ. This CDR3 has 15 amino acids. V was clipped by 4 bases and J by 8 bases; unmatched bases: 10. CDR3 sequence reads: CASSEGQGVRDEQFF. The CDR3 DNA reads as TGCGCCAGCAGCGAGGGACAGGGAGTTCGCGATGAGCAGTTCTTC.

This chain connects TRBV19 to TRBJ1-1; possible D gene TRBD1, 5 bases. Looked up from germline, CDR1 is LNHDA and CDR2 is SQIVND (reference sequence). The V end lost 4 bases, the J end lost 1 base, and 10 bases lay between the germline ends. CDR3 length: 14 residues. CDR3 region: CASSSRRGNTEAFF. DNA of the CDR3: TGTGCCAGTAGTAGCCGGAGGGGGAACACTGAAGCTTTCTTT.

This clone was observed a few times. The chain recombines TRBV19 with TRBJ1-5; no clear D. The CDR3 has 13 amino acids. Germline V CDR1 and CDR2: LNHDA, SQIVND (reference sequence). V gave up 2 bases and J gave up 6 bases, with 8 bases separating them. The CDR3 reads CASSIIPAQPQHF. The CDR3 bases are TGTGCCAGTAGTATAATCCCGGCTCAGCCCCAGCATTTT.

The gene calls are TRBV19 and TRBJ2-1; possibly TRBD2 for D (7 bases). V dropped 10 bases and J dropped 6 bases, with 25 bases sitting between them. Germline CDR1 and CDR2: LNHDA and SQIVND (reference sequence). The CDR3 sequence is 16 residues long. CDR3 sequence (DNA): TGTGCCACCCGAGGGGGGGGAGGGCCCTGGCGCAATGAGCAGTTCTTC. Its protein is CATRGGGGPWRNEQFF.

The chain is built from TRBV19 and TRBJ2-7; D unresolved. Trimming removed 3 bases at V and 3 bases at J, with 12 bases between. The CDR3 is 14 residues long. Germline CDR1 reads LNHDA; CDR2 reads SQIVND (reference sequence). CDR3 DNA: TGTGCCAGTAGTATTGCTAGAGGATACTACGAGCAGTACTTC. Translated, it gives CASSIARGYYEQYF.

The rearrangement links TRBV14 to TRBJ2-1; TRBD2 matches at 14 bases. CDR3 length: 18 amino acids. Germline assignment: CDR1 SGHDN and CDR2 FVKESK. Unmatched junction bases numbered 9, after V lost 1 base and J lost 7 bases. The CDR3 here is CASSQGRGTSGRRNEQFF. The CDR3, as DNA: TGTGCCAGCAGCCAAGGGCGGGGGACTAGCGGGAGAAGGAATGAGCAGTTCTTC.